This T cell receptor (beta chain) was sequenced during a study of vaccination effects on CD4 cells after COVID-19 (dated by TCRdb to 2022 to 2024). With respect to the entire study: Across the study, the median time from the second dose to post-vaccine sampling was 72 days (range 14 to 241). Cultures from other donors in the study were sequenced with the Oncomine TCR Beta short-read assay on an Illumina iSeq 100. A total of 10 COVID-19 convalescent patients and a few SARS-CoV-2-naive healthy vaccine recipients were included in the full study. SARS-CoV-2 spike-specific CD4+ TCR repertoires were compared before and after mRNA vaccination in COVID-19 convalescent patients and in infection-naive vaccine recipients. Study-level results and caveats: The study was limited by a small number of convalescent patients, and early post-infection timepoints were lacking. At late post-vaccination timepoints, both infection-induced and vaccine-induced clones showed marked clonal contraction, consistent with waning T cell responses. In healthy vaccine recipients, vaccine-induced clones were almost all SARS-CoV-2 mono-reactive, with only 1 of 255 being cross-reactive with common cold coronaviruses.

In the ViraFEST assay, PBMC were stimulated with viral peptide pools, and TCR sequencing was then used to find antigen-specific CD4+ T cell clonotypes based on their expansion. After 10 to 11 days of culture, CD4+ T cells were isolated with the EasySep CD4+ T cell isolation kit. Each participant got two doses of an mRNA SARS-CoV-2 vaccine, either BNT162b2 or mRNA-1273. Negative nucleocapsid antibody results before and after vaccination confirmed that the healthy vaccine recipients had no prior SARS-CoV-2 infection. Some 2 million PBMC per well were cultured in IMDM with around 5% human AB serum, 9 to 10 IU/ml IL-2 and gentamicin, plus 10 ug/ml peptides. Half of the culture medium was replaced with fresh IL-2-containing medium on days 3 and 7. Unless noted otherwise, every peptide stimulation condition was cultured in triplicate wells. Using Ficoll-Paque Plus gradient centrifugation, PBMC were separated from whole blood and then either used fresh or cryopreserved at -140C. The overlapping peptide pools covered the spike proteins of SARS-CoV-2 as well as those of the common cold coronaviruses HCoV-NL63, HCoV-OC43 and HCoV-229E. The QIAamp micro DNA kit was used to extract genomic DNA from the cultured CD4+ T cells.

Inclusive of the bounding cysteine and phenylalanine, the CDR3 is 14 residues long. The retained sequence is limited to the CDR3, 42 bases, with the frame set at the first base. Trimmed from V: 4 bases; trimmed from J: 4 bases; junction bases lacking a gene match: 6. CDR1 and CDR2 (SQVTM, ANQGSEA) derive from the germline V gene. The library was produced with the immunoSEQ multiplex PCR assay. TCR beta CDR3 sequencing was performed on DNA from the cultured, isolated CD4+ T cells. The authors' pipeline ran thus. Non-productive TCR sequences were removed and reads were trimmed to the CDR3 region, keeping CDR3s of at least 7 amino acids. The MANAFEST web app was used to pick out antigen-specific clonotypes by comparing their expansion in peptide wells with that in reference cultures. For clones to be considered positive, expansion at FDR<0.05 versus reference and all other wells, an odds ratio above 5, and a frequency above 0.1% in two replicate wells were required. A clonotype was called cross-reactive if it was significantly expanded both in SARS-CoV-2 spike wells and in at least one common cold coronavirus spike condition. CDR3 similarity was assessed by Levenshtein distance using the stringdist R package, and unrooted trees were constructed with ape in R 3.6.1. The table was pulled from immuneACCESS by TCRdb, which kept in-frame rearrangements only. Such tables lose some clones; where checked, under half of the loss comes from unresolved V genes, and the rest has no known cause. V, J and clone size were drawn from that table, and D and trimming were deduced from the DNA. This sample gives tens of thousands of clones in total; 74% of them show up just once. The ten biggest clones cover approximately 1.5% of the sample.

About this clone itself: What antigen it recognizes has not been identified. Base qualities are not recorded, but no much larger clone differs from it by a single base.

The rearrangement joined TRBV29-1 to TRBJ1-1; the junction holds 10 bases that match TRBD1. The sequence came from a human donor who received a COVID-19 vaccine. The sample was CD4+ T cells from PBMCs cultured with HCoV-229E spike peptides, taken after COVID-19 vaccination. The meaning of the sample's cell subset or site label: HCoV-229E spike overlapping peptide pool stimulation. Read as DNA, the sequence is TGCAGCGTTGGCGGGACAGGGGAGGGCACTGAAGCTTTCTTT. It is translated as CSVGGTGEGTEAFF.